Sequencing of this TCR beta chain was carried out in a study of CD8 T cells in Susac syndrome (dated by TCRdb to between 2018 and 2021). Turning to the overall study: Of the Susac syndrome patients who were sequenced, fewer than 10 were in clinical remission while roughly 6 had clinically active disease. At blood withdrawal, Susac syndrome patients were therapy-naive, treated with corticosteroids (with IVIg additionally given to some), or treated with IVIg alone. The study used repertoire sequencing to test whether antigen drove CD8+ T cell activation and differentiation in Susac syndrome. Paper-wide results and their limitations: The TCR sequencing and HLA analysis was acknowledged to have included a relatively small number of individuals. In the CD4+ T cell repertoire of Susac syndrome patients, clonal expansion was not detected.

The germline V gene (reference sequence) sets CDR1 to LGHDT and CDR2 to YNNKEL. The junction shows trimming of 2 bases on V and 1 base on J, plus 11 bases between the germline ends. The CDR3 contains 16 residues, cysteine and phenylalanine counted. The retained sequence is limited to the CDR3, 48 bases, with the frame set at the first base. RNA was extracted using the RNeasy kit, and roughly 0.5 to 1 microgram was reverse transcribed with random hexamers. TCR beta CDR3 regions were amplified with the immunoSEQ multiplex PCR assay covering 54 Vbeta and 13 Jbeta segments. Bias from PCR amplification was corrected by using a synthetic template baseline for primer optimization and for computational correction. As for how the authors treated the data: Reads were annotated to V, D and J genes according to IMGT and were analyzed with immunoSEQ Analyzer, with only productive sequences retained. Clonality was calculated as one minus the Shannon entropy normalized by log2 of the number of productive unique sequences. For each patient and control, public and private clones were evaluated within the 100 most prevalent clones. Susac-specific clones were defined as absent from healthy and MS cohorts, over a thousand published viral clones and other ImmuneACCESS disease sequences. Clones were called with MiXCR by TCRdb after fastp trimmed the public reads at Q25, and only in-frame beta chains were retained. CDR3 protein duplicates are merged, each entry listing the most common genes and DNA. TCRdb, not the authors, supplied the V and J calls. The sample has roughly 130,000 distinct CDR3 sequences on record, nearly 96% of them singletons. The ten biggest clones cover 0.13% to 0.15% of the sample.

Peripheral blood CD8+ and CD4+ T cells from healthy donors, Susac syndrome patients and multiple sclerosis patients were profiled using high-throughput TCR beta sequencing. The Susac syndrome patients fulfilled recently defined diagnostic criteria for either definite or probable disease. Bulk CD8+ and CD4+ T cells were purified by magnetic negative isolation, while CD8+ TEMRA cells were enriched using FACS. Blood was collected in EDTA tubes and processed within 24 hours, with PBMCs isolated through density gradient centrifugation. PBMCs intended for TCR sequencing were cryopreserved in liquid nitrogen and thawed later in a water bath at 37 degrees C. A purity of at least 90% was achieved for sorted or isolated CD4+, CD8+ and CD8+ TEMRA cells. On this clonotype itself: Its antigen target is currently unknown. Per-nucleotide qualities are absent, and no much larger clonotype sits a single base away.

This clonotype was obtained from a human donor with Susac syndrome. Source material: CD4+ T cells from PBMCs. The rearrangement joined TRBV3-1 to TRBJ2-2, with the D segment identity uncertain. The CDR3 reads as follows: CASSQRSTRNTGELFF. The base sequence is TGTGCCAGCAGCCAACGCTCGACACGGAACACCGGGGAGCTGTTTTTT.